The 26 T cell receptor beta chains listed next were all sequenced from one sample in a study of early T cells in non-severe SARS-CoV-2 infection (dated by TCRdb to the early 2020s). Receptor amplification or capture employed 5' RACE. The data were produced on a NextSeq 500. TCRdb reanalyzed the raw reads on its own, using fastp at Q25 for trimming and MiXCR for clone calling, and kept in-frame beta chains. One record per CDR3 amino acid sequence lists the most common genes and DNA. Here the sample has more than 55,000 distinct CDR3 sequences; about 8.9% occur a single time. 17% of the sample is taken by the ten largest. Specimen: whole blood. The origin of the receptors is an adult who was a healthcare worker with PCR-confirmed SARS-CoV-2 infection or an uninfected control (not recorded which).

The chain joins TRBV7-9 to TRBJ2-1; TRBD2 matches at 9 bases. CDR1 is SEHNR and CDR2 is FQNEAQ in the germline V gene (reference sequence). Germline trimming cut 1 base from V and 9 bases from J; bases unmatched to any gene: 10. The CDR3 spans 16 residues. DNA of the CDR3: TGTGCCAGCAGCTTAGGGGGCGGGAGGGCCCTCGGTGAGCAGTTCTTC. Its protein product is CASSLGGGRALGEQFF.

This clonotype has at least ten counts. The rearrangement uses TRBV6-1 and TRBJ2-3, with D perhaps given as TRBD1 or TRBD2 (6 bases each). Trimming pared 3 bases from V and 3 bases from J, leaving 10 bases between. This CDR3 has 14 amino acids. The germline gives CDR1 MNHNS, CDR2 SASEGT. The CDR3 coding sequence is TGTGCCAGCAGTGAGGGAGGACAGACAGATACGCAGTATTTT. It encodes CASSEGGQTDTQYF.

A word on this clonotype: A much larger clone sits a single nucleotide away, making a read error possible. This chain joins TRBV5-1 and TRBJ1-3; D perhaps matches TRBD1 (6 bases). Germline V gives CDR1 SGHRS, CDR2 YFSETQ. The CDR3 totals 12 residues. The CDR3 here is CASSLPGDTINF. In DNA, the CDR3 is TGCGCCAGCAGCCTACCCGGGGACACCATAAATTTT.

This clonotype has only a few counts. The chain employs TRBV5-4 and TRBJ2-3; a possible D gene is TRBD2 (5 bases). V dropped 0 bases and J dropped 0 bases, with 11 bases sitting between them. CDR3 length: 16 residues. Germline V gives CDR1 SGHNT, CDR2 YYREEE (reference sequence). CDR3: CASSLGSGSSTDTQYF. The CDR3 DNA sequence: TGTGCCAGCAGCTTGGGCAGCGGATCTAGCACAGATACGCAGTATTTT.

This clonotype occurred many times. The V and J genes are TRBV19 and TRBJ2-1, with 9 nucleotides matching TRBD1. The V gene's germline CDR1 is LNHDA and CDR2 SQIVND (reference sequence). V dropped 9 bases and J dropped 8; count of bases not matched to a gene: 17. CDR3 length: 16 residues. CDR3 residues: CASRPLRQGDLDEQFF. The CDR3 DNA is TGTGCCAGCAGACCACTCAGACAGGGGGATCTCGATGAGCAGTTCTTC. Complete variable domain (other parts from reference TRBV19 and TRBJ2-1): DGGITQSPKYLFRKEGQNVTLSCEQNLNHDAMYWYRQDPGQGLRLIYYSQIVNDFQKGDIAEGYSVSREKKESFPLTVTSAQKNPTAFYLCASRPLRQGDLDEQFFGPGTRLTVL.

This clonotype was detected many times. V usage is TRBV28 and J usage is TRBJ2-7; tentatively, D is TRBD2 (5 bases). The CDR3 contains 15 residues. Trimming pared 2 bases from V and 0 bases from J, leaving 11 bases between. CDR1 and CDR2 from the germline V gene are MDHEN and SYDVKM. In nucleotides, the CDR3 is TGTGCCAGCAGTTTAGGACCGGGGAGCTCCTACGAGCAGTACTTC. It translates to CASSLGPGSSYEQYF. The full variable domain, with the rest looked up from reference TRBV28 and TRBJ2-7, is DVKVTQSSRYLVKRTGEKVFLECVQDMDHENMFWYRQDPGLGLRLIYFSYDVKMKEKGDIPEGYSVSREKKERFSLILESASTNQTSMYLCASSLGPGSSYEQYFGPGTRLTVT.

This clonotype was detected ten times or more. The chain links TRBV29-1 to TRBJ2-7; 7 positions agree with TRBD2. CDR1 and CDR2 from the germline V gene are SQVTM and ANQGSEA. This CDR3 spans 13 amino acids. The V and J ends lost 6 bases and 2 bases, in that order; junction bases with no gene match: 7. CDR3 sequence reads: CSVGGSGAYEQYF. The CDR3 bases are TGCAGCGTGGGAGGGTCGGGGGCCTACGAGCAGTACTTC.

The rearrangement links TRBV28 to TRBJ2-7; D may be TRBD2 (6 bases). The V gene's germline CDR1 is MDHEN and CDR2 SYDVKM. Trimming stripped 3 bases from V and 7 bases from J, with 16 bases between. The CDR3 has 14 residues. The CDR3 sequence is CASSFIGGAEEQYF. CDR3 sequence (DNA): TGTGCCAGCAGTTTCATCGGCGGGGCTGAGGAGCAGTACTTC.

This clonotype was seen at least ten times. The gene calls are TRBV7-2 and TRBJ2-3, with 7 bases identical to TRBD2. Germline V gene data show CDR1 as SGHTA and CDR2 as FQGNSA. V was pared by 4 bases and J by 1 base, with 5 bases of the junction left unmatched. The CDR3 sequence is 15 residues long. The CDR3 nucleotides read TGTGCCAGCAGCTCCACTAGCGCGCGCACAGATACGCAGTATTTT. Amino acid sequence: CASSSTSARTDTQYF. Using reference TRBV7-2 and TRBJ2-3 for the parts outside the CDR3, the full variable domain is GAGVSQSPSNKVTEKGKDVELRCDPISGHTALYWYRQSLGQGLEFLIYFQGNSAPDKSGLPSDRFSAERTGGSVSTLTIQRTQQEDSAVYLCASSSTSARTDTQYFGPGTRLTVL.

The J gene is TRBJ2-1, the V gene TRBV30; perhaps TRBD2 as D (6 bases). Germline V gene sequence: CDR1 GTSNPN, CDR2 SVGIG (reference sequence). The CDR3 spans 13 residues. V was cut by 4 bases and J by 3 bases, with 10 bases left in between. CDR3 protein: CAWKGGNYNEQFF. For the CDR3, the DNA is TGTGCCTGGAAGGGCGGGAACTACAATGAGCAGTTCTTC.

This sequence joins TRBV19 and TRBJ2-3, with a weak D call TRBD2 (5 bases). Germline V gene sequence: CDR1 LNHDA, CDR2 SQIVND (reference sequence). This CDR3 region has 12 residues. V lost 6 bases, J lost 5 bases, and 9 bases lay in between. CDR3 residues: CASRVAGDTQYF. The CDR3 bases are TGTGCCAGTAGGGTGGCGGGAGATACGCAGTATTTT.

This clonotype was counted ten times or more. Here the CDR3 reads CASSFGNTDTQYF. CDR3 DNA: TGTGCCAGCAGCTTCGGGAACACAGATACGCAGTATTTT. The chain recombines TRBV7-3 with TRBJ2-3; D might be TRBD2 (5 bases). CDR1 and CDR2 (germline): SGHTA, FQGTGA. This CDR3 spans 13 amino acids. Trimming removed 3 bases at V and 2 bases at J, with 6 bases between.

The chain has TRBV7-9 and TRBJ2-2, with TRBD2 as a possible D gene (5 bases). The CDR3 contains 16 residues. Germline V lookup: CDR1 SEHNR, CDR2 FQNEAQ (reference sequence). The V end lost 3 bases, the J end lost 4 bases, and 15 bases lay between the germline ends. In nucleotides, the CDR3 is TGTGCCAGCAGCTTTGGGCTAGCCCCGGGCACCGGGGAGCTGTTTTTT. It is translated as CASSFGLAPGTGELFF.

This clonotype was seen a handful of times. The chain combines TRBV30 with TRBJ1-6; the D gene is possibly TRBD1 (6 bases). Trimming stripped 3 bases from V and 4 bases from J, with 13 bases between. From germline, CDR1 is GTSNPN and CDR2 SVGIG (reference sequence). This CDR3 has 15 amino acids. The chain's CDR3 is CAWSERDKYNSPLHF. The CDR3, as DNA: TGTGCCTGGAGCGAAAGGGACAAGTATAATTCACCCCTCCACTTT.

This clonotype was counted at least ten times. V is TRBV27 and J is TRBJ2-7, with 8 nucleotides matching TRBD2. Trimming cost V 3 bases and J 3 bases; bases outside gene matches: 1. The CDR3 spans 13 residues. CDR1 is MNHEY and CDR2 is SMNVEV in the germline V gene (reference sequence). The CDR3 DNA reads TGTGCCAGCAGTTTTGGGACTAGCTACGAGCAGTACTTC. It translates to CASSFGTSYEQYF.

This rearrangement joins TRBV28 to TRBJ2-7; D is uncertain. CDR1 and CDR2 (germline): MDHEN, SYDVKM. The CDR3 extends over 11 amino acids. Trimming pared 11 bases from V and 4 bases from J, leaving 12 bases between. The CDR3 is CAHGTKYEQYF. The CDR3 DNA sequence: TGTGCCCACGGTACCAAGTACGAGCAGTACTTC.

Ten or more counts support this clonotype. The CDR3 DNA reads as TGCGCCAGCAACGGACTAGCGGGAGGTGGGGAGCAGTACTTC. Translation gives CASNGLAGGGEQYF. The V and J genes are TRBV10-2 and TRBJ2-7; TRBD2 matches 14 bases. V was clipped by 7 bases and J by 7 bases; unmatched bases: 6. The germline V gene has CDR1 WSHSY and CDR2 SAAADI. The CDR3 spans 14 residues.

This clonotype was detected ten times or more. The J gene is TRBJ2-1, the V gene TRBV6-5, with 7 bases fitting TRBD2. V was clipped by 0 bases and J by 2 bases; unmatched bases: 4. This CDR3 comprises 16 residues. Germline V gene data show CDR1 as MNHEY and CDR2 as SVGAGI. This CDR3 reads CASSYSAGVTYNEQFF. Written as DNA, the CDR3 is TGTGCCAGCAGTTACTCCGCGGGAGTGACCTACAATGAGCAGTTCTTC.

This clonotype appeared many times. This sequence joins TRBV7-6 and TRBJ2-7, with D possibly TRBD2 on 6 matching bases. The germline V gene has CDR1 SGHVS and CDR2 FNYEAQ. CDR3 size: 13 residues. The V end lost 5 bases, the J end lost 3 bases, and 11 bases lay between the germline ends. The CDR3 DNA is TGTGCCAGCAGCCAGCGGGCAGGCTACGAGCAGTACTTC. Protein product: CASSQRAGYEQYF.

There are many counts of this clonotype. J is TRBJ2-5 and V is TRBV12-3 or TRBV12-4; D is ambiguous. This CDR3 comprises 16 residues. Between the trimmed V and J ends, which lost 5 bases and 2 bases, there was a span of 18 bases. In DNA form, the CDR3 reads TGTGCCAGCAGTCCCTACGGACGGACCCCACAAGAGACCCAGTACTTC. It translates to CASSPYGRTPQETQYF.

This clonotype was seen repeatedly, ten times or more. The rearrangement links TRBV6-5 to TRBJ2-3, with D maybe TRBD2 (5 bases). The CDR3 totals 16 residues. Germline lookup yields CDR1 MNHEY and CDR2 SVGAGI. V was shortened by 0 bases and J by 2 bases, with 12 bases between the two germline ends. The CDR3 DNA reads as TGTGCCAGCAGTTACTCGGGAGTCACAGACACAGATACGCAGTATTTT. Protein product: CASSYSGVTDTDTQYF.

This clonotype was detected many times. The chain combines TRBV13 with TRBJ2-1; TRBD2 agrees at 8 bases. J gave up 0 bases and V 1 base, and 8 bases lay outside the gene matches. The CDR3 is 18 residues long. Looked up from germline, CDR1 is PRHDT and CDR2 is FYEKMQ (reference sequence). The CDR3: CASSLARWREDSYNEQFF. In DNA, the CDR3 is TGTGCCAGCAGCTTAGCAAGGTGGCGGGAGGACTCCTACAATGAGCAGTTCTTC.

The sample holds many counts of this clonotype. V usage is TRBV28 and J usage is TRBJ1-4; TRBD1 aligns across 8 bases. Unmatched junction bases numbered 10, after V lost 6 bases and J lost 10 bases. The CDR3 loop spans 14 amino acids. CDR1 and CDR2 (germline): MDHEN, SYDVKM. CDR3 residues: CASSRTDRGRKLFF. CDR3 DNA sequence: TGTGCCAGCAGCCGCACCGACAGGGGCCGAAAACTGTTTTTT.

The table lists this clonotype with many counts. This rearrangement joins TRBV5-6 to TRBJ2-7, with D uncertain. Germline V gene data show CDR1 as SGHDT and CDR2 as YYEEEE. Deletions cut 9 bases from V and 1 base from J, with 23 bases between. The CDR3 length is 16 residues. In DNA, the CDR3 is TGTGCCACCCGCAAGAACCCTAGGAAACCGTCCTACGAGCAGTACTTC. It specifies CATRKNPRKPSYEQYF.

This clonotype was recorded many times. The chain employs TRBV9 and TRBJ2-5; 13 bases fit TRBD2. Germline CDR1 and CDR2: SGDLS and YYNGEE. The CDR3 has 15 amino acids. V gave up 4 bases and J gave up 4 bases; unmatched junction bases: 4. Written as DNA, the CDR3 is TGTGCCAGCAGCCCAGGACTAGCGGGAGCAGAGACCCAGTACTTC. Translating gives CASSPGLAGAETQYF.

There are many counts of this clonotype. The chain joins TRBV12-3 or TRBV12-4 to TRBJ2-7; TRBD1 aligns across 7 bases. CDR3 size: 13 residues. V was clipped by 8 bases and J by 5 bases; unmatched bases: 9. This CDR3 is CASRDSEVDEQYF. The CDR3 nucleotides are TGTGCCAGCCGGGACAGCGAGGTCGACGAGCAGTACTTC.